The 22 T cell receptor beta chains presented below share a single source sample, sequenced in a study of CD4+ T cells in melanoma. Profiling relied on immunoSEQ multiplex PCR, and the TCRdb table lists in-frame clones only, not all of them. The table records 50,000 to 60,000 clones, 55% to 75% of them present only once. Source material: tumor tissue. These receptors were obtained from a human donor with melanoma.

Within the sample, this clone is large. This sequence joins TRBV19 and TRBJ1-4; 7 bases map to TRBD1. Per the germline V gene, CDR1 is LNHDA and CDR2 is SQIVND (reference sequence). The CDR3 is 14 residues long. V was pared by 6 bases and J by 6 bases, with 7 bases of the junction left unmatched. DNA of the CDR3: TGTGCCAGTAGCCCCGGGACAGCTCATGAAAAACTGTTTTTT. Translated, it gives CASSPGTAHEKLFF.

The V and J genes are TRBV7-3 and TRBJ2-3; D unresolved. The V gene's germline CDR1 is SGHTA and CDR2 FQGTGA. This CDR3 comprises 14 residues. Trimming removed 5 bases at V and 4 bases at J, with 13 bases between. The CDR3 DNA reads TGTGCCAGCAGCCCCATGGGCCGCGCAGATACGCAGTATTTT. It is translated as CASSPMGRADTQYF.

The rearrangement links TRBV5-8 to TRBJ1-2; a possible D gene is TRBD1 (6 bases). Trimming shortened V by 1 base and J by 4 bases, and 14 bases separated the two germline ends. The CDR3 has 15 residues. Germline assignment: CDR1 SGHTS and CDR2 YDEGEE. This chain's CDR3 is CASSLFGGGVYGYTF. DNA of the CDR3: TGTGCCAGCAGCTTGTTCGGCGGGGGCGTCTATGGCTACACCTTC. The full variable domain, its missing parts supplied by reference TRBV5-8 and TRBJ1-2, is EAGVTQSPTHLIKTRGQQATLRCSPISGHTSVYWYQQALGLGLQFLLWYDEGEERNRGNFPPRFSGRQFPNYSSELNVNALELEDSALYLCASSLFGGGVYGYTFGSGTRLTVV.

This clone was counted a few times. CDR3 in DNA: TGCGCCAGCAGCCCTTTCCAGGGCAGGCCGGTTGACACCATATATTTT. This codes for CASSPFQGRPVDTIYF. V usage is TRBV4-1 and J usage is TRBJ1-3; tentatively, D is TRBD1 (5 bases). The CDR3 extends over 16 amino acids. Trimming pared 4 bases from V and 8 bases from J, leaving 21 bases between. The germline CDR1 and CDR2 sequences are MGHRA and YSYEKL.

This sequence joins TRBV4-2 and TRBJ1-2; 7 bases agree with TRBD1. V gave up 5 bases and J gave up 1 base; unmatched junction bases: 10. CDR1 and CDR2 (germline): LGHNA, YNFKEQ. The CDR3 has 16 amino acids. The CDR3 reads CASSFGLGTDNYGYTF. The CDR3 DNA reads TGTGCCAGCAGCTTTGGGCTCGGGACAGATAACTATGGCTACACCTTC.

V usage is TRBV7-9 and J usage is TRBJ2-3; D is perhaps TRBD2 (5 bases). This CDR3 comprises 15 residues. V was pared by 2 bases and J by 0 bases, with 9 bases between. The V gene's germline CDR1 is SEHNR and CDR2 FQNEAQ (reference sequence). The CDR3 coding sequence is TGTGCCAGCAGCTTAAGGTCGGGGAGCACAGATACGCAGTATTTT. It specifies CASSLRSGSTDTQYF.

The V gene is TRBV5-4, the J gene TRBJ2-7; D is tentatively TRBD1 or TRBD2 (5 bases each). V lost 3 bases, J lost 3 bases, and 13 bases lay in between. The V gene's germline CDR1 is SGHNT and CDR2 YYREEE (reference sequence). The CDR3 is 14 residues long. CDR3 in DNA: TGTGCCAGCAGCTGGGGGACCGGGGACTACGAGCAGTACTTC. Translating gives CASSWGTGDYEQYF.

V usage is TRBV5-6 and J usage is TRBJ2-7; D unclear. There are 12 residues in the CDR3. V lost 3 bases, J lost 2 bases, and 6 bases lay in between. Germline V CDR1 and CDR2: SGHDT, YYEEEE. The CDR3 nucleotides are TGTGCCAGCAGCTATACAGCCTACGAGCAGTACTTC. Translating it yields CASSYTAYEQYF.

Notes on this clone: The junction departs from germline at one end; a sequencing error may be responsible. The gene calls are TRBV7-7 and TRBJ2-7; D perhaps matches TRBD1 (5 bases). CDR3 size: 13 residues. CDR1 and CDR2 (germline): SSHAT, FNYEAQ (reference sequence). CDR3: CASSLGVGDEQYF. CDR3 sequence (DNA): TGTGCTAGCAGCTTAGGGGTAGGGGACGAGCAGTACTTC.

This chain uses TRBV19 with TRBJ2-3; D remains ambiguous. Trimming removed 6 bases from V and 2 bases from J, with 9 bases in between. This CDR3 spans 13 amino acids. Germline CDR1 reads LNHDA; CDR2 reads SQIVND (reference sequence). The CDR3 nucleotides are TGTGCCAGTAGCTTTTCCCCCACAGATACGCAGTATTTT. It is translated as CASSFSPTDTQYF. Full variable domain (outside the CDR3, taken from reference TRBV19 and TRBJ2-3): DGGITQSPKYLFRKEGQNVTLSCEQNLNHDAMYWYRQDPGQGLRLIYYSQIVNDFQKGDIAEGYSVSREKKESFPLTVTSAQKNPTAFYLCASSFSPTDTQYFGPGTRLTVL.

Remarks on this clone: Since a much larger clone is just one base distant, this may be a read error. The chain is built from TRBV2 and TRBJ1-5; D call uncertain. The length of the CDR3 is 16 residues. The ends were cut back, 4 bases at V and 5 bases at J, with 18 bases in the middle. Germline V CDR1 and CDR2: SNHLY, FYNNEI. CDR3 in amino acids: CASSAPPDDLDQPQHF. In nucleotides, the CDR3 is TGTGCCAGCAGTGCACCCCCGGACGATCTGGATCAGCCCCAGCATTTT.

The V and J genes are TRBV5-4 and TRBJ2-7; D is undetermined. Between the trimmed V and J ends, which lost 0 bases and 4 bases, there was a span of 8 bases. The CDR3 sequence is 13 residues long. Germline assignment: CDR1 SGHNT and CDR2 YYREEE (reference sequence). DNA for the CDR3: TGTGCCAGCAGCTTGGGGCTAAAATACGAGCAGTACTTC. Its protein product is CASSLGLKYEQYF. Variable domain in full (rest from reference TRBV5-4 and TRBJ2-7): ETGVTQSPTHLIKTRGQQVTLRCSSQSGHNTVSWYQQALGQGPQFIFQYYREEENGRGNFPPRFSGLQFPNYSSELNVNALELDDSALYLCASSLGLKYEQYFGPGTRLTVT.

This sequence joins TRBV6-4 and TRBJ2-7, with 7 bases fitting TRBD1. Germline loops: CDR1 MRHNA, CDR2 SNTAGT. With 7 bases clipped from V and 0 bases from J, the junction kept 15 bases outside the gene matches. The CDR3 is 17 amino acids. CDR3 sequence (DNA): TGTGCCAGCACCCAAAGGGGGCAGCGAAGAAGCTCCTACGAGCAGTACTTC. It codes for CASTQRGQRRSSYEQYF.

The V call is TRBV28, the J call TRBJ1-2, with TRBD1 matching over 9 bases. CDR1 and CDR2 (germline): MDHEN, SYDVKM. There are 12 residues in the CDR3. The trim removed 8 bases at V and 8 bases at J, leaving 6 bases unmatched. The CDR3 DNA follows: TGTGCCAGCTCCGGGACAGGGCCCGGCTACACCTTC. Amino acids: CASSGTGPGYTF.

The V and J genes are TRBV7-9 and TRBJ1-1; D is uncertain. Germline values: CDR1 SEHNR, CDR2 FQNEAQ (reference sequence). Trimming left V 6 bases short and J 0 bases short, with 8 bases between. The CDR3 loop spans 13 amino acids. Written as DNA, the CDR3 is TGTGCCAGCAGTTCCTCACTGAACACTGAAGCTTTCTTT. Translation: CASSSSLNTEAFF.

The J gene is TRBJ1-1, the V gene TRBV6-5; no definite D call. Per the germline V gene, CDR1 is MNHEY and CDR2 is SVGAGI. The CDR3 sequence is 13 residues long. V shed 0 bases and J shed 4 bases, with 6 bases lying between them. CDR3 in amino acids: CASSYSEGTEAFF. CDR3 DNA sequence: TGTGCCAGCAGTTACTCGGAGGGCACTGAAGCTTTCTTT.

This rearrangement joins TRBV7-2 to TRBJ2-5; D might be TRBD2 (5 bases). The CDR3 sequence is 14 residues long. Deletions cut 0 bases from V and 5 bases from J, with 10 bases between. CDR1 and CDR2 (germline): SGHTA, FQGNSA. The CDR3 sequence: CASSLAARGETQYF. In DNA form, the CDR3 reads TGTGCCAGCAGCTTAGCGGCCCGCGGGGAGACCCAGTACTTC.

The genes are TRBV6-1 and TRBJ2-7; D may be TRBD1 or TRBD2 (5 bases each). The ends were cut back, 3 bases at V and 4 bases at J, with 16 bases in the middle. The CDR3 length is 15 residues. Germline V gene lookup returns CDR1 MNHNS and CDR2 SASEGT. CDR3 coding DNA: TGTGCCAGCAGTGACACGGACTCGTACAGGTACGAGCAGTACTTC. Translation: CASSDTDSYRYEQYF.

CDR3 amino acids: CASSEVGSDIQYF. The CDR3 DNA sequence: TGTGCCAGCAGTGAAGTAGGAAGTGACATTCAGTACTTC. The chain has TRBV6-1 and TRBJ2-4, with D uncertain. Germline V CDR1 and CDR2: MNHNS, SASEGT. The CDR3 is 13 residues long. The V end was cut by 1 base, the J end by 8 bases, with 9 bases between.

This clone was seen ten or more times. The chain is built from TRBV6-1 and TRBJ2-3; D call uncertain. V was shortened by 7 bases and J by 2 bases, with 13 bases between the two germline ends. Germline CDR1 reads MNHNS; CDR2 reads SASEGT. The CDR3 runs to 14 residues. The CDR3 is CASTMIETTDTQYF. The CDR3 DNA reads TGTGCCAGCACTATGATAGAGACCACAGATACGCAGTATTTT.

The chain uses TRBV10-3 and TRBJ2-2, with 11 positions matching TRBD1. V lost 2 bases to trimming and J lost 6 bases; unmatched junction nucleotides: 2. CDR1 and CDR2 (germline): ENHRY, SYGVKD. This CDR3 has 15 residues. CDR3 coding DNA: TGTGCCATCAGTGAGGGACAGGGGGCTGCCGGGGAGCTGTTTTTT. This gives the protein CAISEGQGAAGELFF.

This clone was detected a few times. J is TRBJ2-1 and V is TRBV14, with D perhaps matching TRBD1 (5 bases). Trimming shortened V by 3 bases and J by 7 bases, and 19 bases separated the two germline ends. This CDR3 is built from 16 residues. Germline V CDR1 and CDR2: SGHDN, FVKESK. The CDR3 loop reads CASSHGAGRVGNEQFF. The CDR3 DNA reads TGTGCCAGCAGCCATGGAGCTGGCAGGGTCGGGAATGAGCAGTTCTTC.